This passage covers 26 T cell receptor beta chains from one sample sequenced in a study of OX40 agonist ivuxolimab in advanced cancers. Assay used: immunoSEQ multiplex PCR; TCRdb lists only in-frame clones, some missing. This sample yields some 91,000 clones, of which around 87% are seen a single time; approximately 4.8% belongs to the top ten. The specimen comprised CD4+ or CD8+ T cells sorted from blood, sampled in a trial of the OX40 agonist ivuxolimab. The source is an adult with an advanced solid tumor such as melanoma, head and neck, liver or kidney cancer.

The rearrangement links TRBV7-2 to TRBJ2-1, with 7 bases fitting TRBD2. J lost 5 bases, V lost 4 bases, and 8 bases had no gene match. The CDR3 spans 15 residues. CDR1 and CDR2 from the germline V gene are SGHTA and FQGNSA. The CDR3 DNA sequence: TGTGCCAGCAGCTGGAGCCAGCGGGGCAACAATGAGCAGTTCTTC. This translates into CASSWSQRGNNEQFF.

This chain uses TRBV9 with TRBJ2-1; D not certain. The CDR3 has 13 residues. The V gene's germline CDR1 is SGDLS and CDR2 YYNGEE. The V end was cut by 0 bases, the J end by 8 bases, with 9 bases between. The CDR3 DNA reads as TGTGCCAGCAGCGTAGGTAGTTTCCATGAGCAGTTCTTC. This encodes CASSVGSFHEQFF.

This clone was counted between two and nine times. The chain carries TRBV2 and TRBJ1-4; perhaps TRBD1 as D (6 bases). The CDR3 length is 14 residues. V was trimmed by 6 bases and J by 6 bases, leaving 14 bases between them. Per germline, CDR1 SNHLY and CDR2 FYNNEI. The CDR3 loop reads CASRAYRDHEKLFF. CDR3 sequence (DNA): TGTGCCAGCAGGGCCTACAGGGATCATGAAAAACTGTTTTTT. The variable domain in full, with the rest retrieved from reference TRBV2 and TRBJ1-4, is EPEVTQTPSHQVTQMGQEVILRCVPISNHLYFYWYRQILGQKVEFLVSFYNNEISEKSEIFDDQFSVERPDGSNFTLKIRSTKLEDSAMYFCASRAYRDHEKLFFGSGTQLSVL.

The chain combines TRBV6-1 with TRBJ2-7; 10 bases fit TRBD2. The CDR3 runs to 15 residues. CDR1 and CDR2 (germline): MNHNS, SASEGT. V shed 1 base and J 3 bases; nucleotides not matched to a gene: 3. The CDR3 sequence: CASSEGLAGDYEQYF. CDR3 coding DNA: TGTGCCAGCAGTGAAGGACTAGCGGGTGACTACGAGCAGTACTTC.

The chain combines TRBV19 with TRBJ2-7; the D is unclear. This CDR3 contains 15 residues. Germline V gene data show CDR1 as LNHDA and CDR2 as SQIVND (reference sequence). V gave up 6 bases and J gave up 2 bases, with 17 bases separating them. The CDR3 sequence is CASSMEGSATYEQYF. The CDR3 bases are TGTGCCAGTAGCATGGAAGGGTCGGCAACCTACGAGCAGTACTTC.

CDR3 protein: CASKLNSGTEAFF. The CDR3 nucleotides are TGTGCCAGCAAACTGAACAGTGGCACTGAAGCTTTCTTT. This chain links TRBV6-5 with TRBJ1-1; D is uncertain. Germline-derived CDR1 and CDR2 are MNHEY and SVGAGI. This CDR3 spans 13 amino acids. Trimming cost V 7 bases and J 4 bases, with 13 bases left between them.

The genes are TRBV7-2 and TRBJ1-2; 9 bases are a match to TRBD1. The CDR3 has 15 residues. The germline gives CDR1 SGHTA, CDR2 FQGNSA. V lost 3 bases and J lost 4; bases outside the gene matches: 6. CDR3 residues: CASSFHTGGTYGYTF. The CDR3 coding sequence is TGTGCCAGCAGCTTTCACACAGGGGGCACCTATGGCTACACCTTC. The full variable domain, rest sourced from reference TRBV7-2 and TRBJ1-2, is GAGVSQSPSNKVTEKGKDVELRCDPISGHTALYWYRQSLGQGLEFLIYFQGNSAPDKSGLPSDRFSAERTGGSVSTLTIQRTQQEDSAVYLCASSFHTGGTYGYTFGSGTRLTVV.

The chain is built from TRBV5-1 and TRBJ2-5, with TRBD2 matching over 7 bases. Germline V gene data show CDR1 as SGHRS and CDR2 as YFSETQ. Trimming took 1 base from V and 4 from J; bases not matched to a gene: 10. There are 16 residues in the CDR3. The CDR3 sequence: CASSLIIAGEGETQYF. In DNA, the CDR3 is TGCGCCAGCAGCTTGATCATCGCGGGAGAGGGAGAGACCCAGTACTTC.

The rearrangement links TRBV5-8 to TRBJ1-5, with D uncertain. Trimming pared 4 bases from V and 10 bases from J, leaving 9 bases between. This CDR3 is 11 amino acids long. Germline CDR1 SGHTS, CDR2 YDEGEE. The CDR3 sequence: CASSPRSPQHF. The CDR3 DNA reads TGTGCCAGCAGCCCCCGATCACCCCAGCATTTT.

The chain recombines TRBV5-4 with TRBJ1-1; D perhaps matches TRBD1 (6 bases). V lost 8 bases to trimming and J lost 1 base, with 12 bases between them. The CDR3 sequence is 13 residues long. Per the germline V gene, CDR1 is SGHNT and CDR2 is YYREEE (reference sequence). CDR3 amino acids: CASGTLENTEAFF. In DNA form, the CDR3 reads TGTGCCAGTGGGACACTGGAGAACACTGAAGCTTTCTTT.

V gene TRBV6-1 combines with J gene TRBJ2-5; D is unclear. CDR3 size: 11 residues. Germline lookup yields CDR1 MNHNS and CDR2 SASEGT. Between the trimmed V and J ends, which lost 5 bases and 4 bases, there was a span of 5 bases. CDR3 nucleotides: TGTGCCAGCAGTCCCGGAGAGACCCAGTACTTC. It codes for CASSPGETQYF.

The chain combines TRBV21-1 with TRBJ1-4. TRBV21-1 is a pseudogene segment. The length of the CDR3 is 9 residues. The CDR3 protein is CASSKRLDF. CDR3 in DNA: TGTGCCAGCAGCAAAAGGCTGGATTTT.

In nucleotides, the CDR3 is TGTGCCAGCAGCTCATACTTCGAGACAGGGAGCTCTGGGGCCAACGTCCTGACTTTC. Amino acid sequence: CASSSYFETGSSGANVLTF. The chain uses TRBV7-9 and TRBJ2-6; 7 bases agree with TRBD1. Germline values: CDR1 SEHNR, CDR2 FQNEAQ (reference sequence). The J segment lost 0 bases and the V segment lost 4 bases, leaving 12 bases of the junction unmatched. The CDR3 runs to 19 residues.

The chain uses TRBV5-1 and TRBJ2-3, with D perhaps TRBD2 (5 bases). This CDR3 comprises 15 residues. Trimming took off 0 bases at V and 6 bases at J, with 14 bases between the two ends. Germline V CDR1 and CDR2: SGHRS, YFSETQ. CDR3 amino acids: CASSLAHLALDTQYF. Written as DNA, the CDR3 is TGCGCCAGCAGCTTGGCGCATCTAGCTTTGGATACGCAGTATTTT.

V is TRBV27 and J is TRBJ1-4; TRBD1 aligns across 9 bases. The CDR3 spans 14 residues. After removal of 6 bases from V and 8 bases from J, the junction contained 7 bases not matched to a gene. From germline, CDR1 is MNHEY and CDR2 SMNVEV (reference sequence). The CDR3 coding sequence is TGTGCCAGCAGAGGAACAGGGGGCTGGGAAAAACTGTTTTTT. It specifies CASRGTGGWEKLFF.

This clone was observed once. The chain has TRBV14 and TRBJ1-1; 7 nucleotides agree with TRBD1. Germline V CDR1 and CDR2: SGHDN, FVKESK. The V segment lost 0 bases and the J segment 7 bases; nucleotides outside the gene matches: 5. CDR3 length equals 14 residues. Here the CDR3 reads CASSQDSYRGEAFF. Written as DNA, the CDR3 is TGTGCCAGCAGCCAAGATAGTTACAGGGGTGAAGCTTTCTTT.

This chain links TRBV18 with TRBJ2-1; the D call may be TRBD1 or TRBD2 (6 bases each). V was cut by 6 bases and J by 9 bases, with 24 bases left in between. The CDR3 has 16 amino acids. Germline V gives CDR1 KGHSH, CDR2 LQKENI. This CDR3 is CASSSLDGGPRGEQFF. The CDR3, as DNA: TGTGCCAGCTCCTCGCTCGACGGGGGCCCCCGCGGTGAGCAGTTCTTC.

This chain links TRBV28 with TRBJ1-5, with 8 bases aligning to TRBD1. Germline V CDR1 and CDR2: MDHEN, SYDVKM. The CDR3 sequence is 13 residues long. Germline trimming cut 4 bases from V and 5 bases from J; bases unmatched to any gene: 1. CDR3 coding DNA: TGTGCCAGCAGTTCAGGGGGCGATCAGCCCCAGCATTTT. It translates to CASSSGGDQPQHF.

The chain joins TRBV10-2 to TRBJ1-5, with 9 bases matching TRBD1. The CDR3 runs to 13 residues. Per the germline V gene, CDR1 is WSHSY and CDR2 is SAAADI. Germline trimming cut 6 bases from V and 6 bases from J; bases unmatched to any gene: 3. The CDR3 loop reads CASSDRGGQPQHF. DNA for the CDR3: TGCGCCAGCAGCGACAGGGGGGGTCAGCCCCAGCATTTT.

This chain connects TRBV5-6 to TRBJ1-1; D is uncertain. The length of the CDR3 is 15 residues. The V end lost 2 bases, the J end lost 5 bases, and 16 bases lay between the germline ends. CDR1 SGHDT and CDR2 YYEEEE come from the germline V gene. The CDR3 sequence: CASSFGEGRRTEAFF. For the CDR3, the DNA is TGTGCCAGCAGCTTTGGGGAGGGTAGACGGACTGAAGCTTTCTTT.

This clone was counted a single time. The gene calls are TRBV28 and TRBJ1-3; D might be TRBD1 (6 bases). This CDR3 has 15 amino acids. Looked up from germline, CDR1 is MDHEN and CDR2 is SYDVKM. With 5 bases removed from V and 0 bases from J, the gap between germline ends came to 11 bases. The CDR3 DNA sequence: TGTGCCAGCAGTCCTCAGGGGCACTCTGGAAACACCATATATTTT. Amino acids: CASSPQGHSGNTIYF.

This chain joins TRBV10-3 and TRBJ2-1; 7 positions match TRBD2. With V trimmed by 4 bases and J by 5 bases, 8 bases remained unmatched. This CDR3 has 15 residues. Germline V gene sequence: CDR1 ENHRY, CDR2 SYGVKD. The CDR3 DNA follows: TGTGCCATCAGTGGACAAGGACTAGTGGACAATGAGCAGTTCTTC. This gives the protein CAISGQGLVDNEQFF.

The chain combines TRBV4-1 with TRBJ2-2; 8 bases agree with TRBD2. Losses at the gene ends were 0 bases for V and 6 bases for J; bases not matched to a gene: 12. The CDR3 spans 18 residues. CDR1 is MGHRA and CDR2 is YSYEKL in the germline V gene. The CDR3 DNA follows: TGCGCCAGCAGCCAAGAGATGAGCGGGAGTCCGTTGGCCGGGGAGCTGTTTTTT. Protein sequence: CASSQEMSGSPLAGELFF.

The chain has TRBV11-3 and TRBJ2-1; 7 nucleotides match TRBD2. J gave up 10 bases and V 1 base, and 7 bases lay outside the gene matches. The length of the CDR3 is 14 residues. CDR1 and CDR2 from the germline V gene are SGHNT and YENEEA. CDR3 bases: TGTGCCAGCAGCTTAGGGGGAGGGCCATTAGAGCAGTTCTTC. This encodes CASSLGGGPLEQFF.

The J gene is TRBJ2-1, the V gene TRBV10-3; 14 bases match TRBD2. There are 17 residues in the CDR3. After removal of 5 bases from V and 0 bases from J, the junction contained 3 bases not matched to a gene. Looked up from germline, CDR1 is ENHRY and CDR2 is SYGVKD. CDR3 DNA sequence: TGTGCCATCAGTCTGGGGACTAGCGGGAGCTCCTACAATGAGCAGTTCTTC. Translating gives CAISLGTSGSSYNEQFF.

This clone was seen just once. J is TRBJ1-2 and V is TRBV11-3; D ambiguous. This CDR3 is 13 amino acids long. Trimming shortened V by 5 bases and J by 1 base, and 8 bases separated the two germline ends. The V gene's germline CDR1 is SGHNT and CDR2 YENEEA. CDR3 sequence reads: CASSAESNYGYTF. For the CDR3, the DNA is TGTGCCAGCAGCGCAGAAAGTAACTATGGCTACACCTTC. The full variable domain, with the rest looked up from reference TRBV11-3 and TRBJ1-2, is EAGVVQSPRYKIIEKKQPVAFWCNPISGHNTLYWYLQNLGQGPELLIRYENEEAVDDSQLPKDRFSAERLKGVDSTLKIQPAELGDSAVYLCASSAESNYGYTFGSGTRLTVV.